This T cell receptor beta chain was found in a study of cytomegalovirus exposure and HLA in healthy donors. Profiled with immunoSEQ multiplex PCR; TCRdb holds only in-frame clones, not every one. Of approximately 58,000 clones in the sample, roughly 91% were seen once. Germline CDR1 SGHDT, CDR2 YYEEEE. This CDR3 has 18 amino acids. V was pared by 5 bases and J by 2 bases, with 8 bases of the junction left unmatched. The chain joins TRBV5-6 to TRBJ2-2; 14 bases align to TRBD2. This TCR came from a woman younger than 45 in good health and CMV-seronegative. Sequenced input: PBMCs. The CDR3 DNA reads as TGTGCCAGCAGTCAGGGGACTAGCGGGAGTTTTAACACCGGGGAGCTGTTTTTT. As protein: CASSQGTSGSFNTGELFF.